A single sample gave rise to the 17 T cell receptor beta chains below, sequenced in a study of T-cell reconstitution after alpha-beta-depleted transplantation in children (dated by TCRdb to the mid-2010s). Library construction relied on PCR. Sequencing instrument: Illumina HiSeq 2500. Molecular barcoding was employed in the preparation of TCR libraries, with unique molecular identifiers being used to normalize TCRbeta repertoire quantification. TCRdb reworked the public reads: Q25 trimming with fastp, MiXCR clone assembly, productive beta chains retained. Records with the same CDR3 protein are collapsed into one entry carrying the most frequent genes and DNA. Counted in this sample were 490,000 or so distinct CDR3 sequences; around 13% of them appeared once. The ten largest clones represent approximately 5.4% of the sample. The source was PBMCs from the stem cell graft donor, collected from the stem cell graft. These receptors were collected from a human donor who donated a stem cell graft to a child with combined immunodeficiency.

This clonotype was detected a few times. The rearrangement uses TRBV6-2 or TRBV6-3 and TRBJ2-4, with 7 bases identical to TRBD2. The junction had 10 bases not matched to a gene; V was cut back by 6 bases and J by 8 bases. Germline lookup yields CDR1 MNHEY and CDR2 SVGEGT. The CDR3 length is 14 residues. The CDR3 DNA reads TGTGCCAGCAGCCTTTCGCGGGAGCGTTACATTCAGTACTTC. Translation gives CASSLSRERYIQYF.

This clonotype turned up a few times. The rearrangement joins TRBV4-3 to TRBJ2-7, with D tentatively TRBD1 or TRBD2 (6 bases each). The CDR3 is 13 residues long. Per the germline V gene, CDR1 is LGHNA and CDR2 is YSLEER. Trimming took off 5 bases at V and 2 bases at J, with 10 bases between the two ends. CDR3 bases: TGCGCCAGCAGCAATGGGGGGCCCTACGAGCAGTACTTC. It yields the protein CASSNGGPYEQYF.

This clonotype was counted only a few times. The chain has TRBV29-1 and TRBJ2-7, with a tentative D call TRBD1 (6 bases). V shed 6 bases and J shed 4 bases, with 16 bases lying between them. CDR3 length equals 13 residues. Germline lookup yields CDR1 SQVTM and CDR2 ANQGSEA. The DNA of the CDR3 is TGCAGCGTCCGGGACACCACCTTTTACGAGCAGTACTTC. It yields the protein CSVRDTTFYEQYF.

In this sample, this clonotype turned up a few times. This chain links TRBV10-3 with TRBJ2-4; D might be TRBD2 (5 bases). CDR3 length: 14 residues. V gave up 6 bases and J gave up 0 bases, with 9 bases separating them. CDR1 ENHRY and CDR2 SYGVKD come from the germline V gene. CDR3 in DNA: TGTGCCATCAGCCGGGAACTAGCCAAAAACATTCAGTACTTC. Translated: CAISRELAKNIQYF.

This rearrangement joins TRBV2 to TRBJ2-2; 9 bases line up with TRBD1. Unmatched junction bases numbered 5, after V lost 4 bases and J lost 5 bases. The CDR3 contains 15 residues. Germline V gives CDR1 SNHLY, CDR2 FYNNEI. The CDR3 DNA reads as TGTGCCAGCAGTGCTCCGGGACAGGGAACCGGGGAGCTGTTTTTT. Residues: CASSAPGQGTGELFF.

This clonotype has only a few counts. V usage is TRBV7-8 and J usage is TRBJ2-2, with 15 bases that match TRBD2. Germline CDR1 is SGHVS and CDR2 is FQNEAQ. There are 16 residues in the CDR3. Trimming removed 5 bases from V and 7 bases from J; junction bases left unmatched: 5. This chain's CDR3 is CASSPWTSGRDGELFF. DNA for the CDR3: TGTGCCAGCAGCCCCTGGACTAGCGGGAGGGACGGGGAGCTGTTTTTT.

This clonotype turned up a few times. The chain carries TRBV20-1 and TRBJ2-1; the match to TRBD2 covers 9 bases. V lost 0 bases and J lost 8; bases outside the gene matches: 8. Per germline, CDR1 DFQATT and CDR2 SNEGSKA (reference sequence). The CDR3 totals 15 residues. DNA for the CDR3: TGCAGTGCTAGAGAGGGACTAGCAGGGCCGGATGAGCAGTTCTTC. It codes for CSAREGLAGPDEQFF.

The table lists this clonotype with many counts. This chain uses TRBV24-1 with TRBJ2-4; possibly TRBD1 for D (6 bases). The V and J ends lost 4 bases and 6 bases respectively, with 12 bases between them. The germline CDR1 and CDR2 sequences are KGHDR and SFDVKD. CDR3 size: 14 residues. The CDR3 protein is CATSDPRQVNIQYF. CDR3 DNA: TGTGCCACCAGTGACCCCCGACAGGTAAACATTCAGTACTTC.

The chain employs TRBV7-9 and TRBJ2-2, with 8 nucleotides matching TRBD1. Trimming cost V 7 bases and J 7 bases; bases outside gene matches: 8. From germline, CDR1 is SEHNR and CDR2 FQNEAQ (reference sequence). The CDR3 is made up of 14 amino acids. CDR3 protein: CASNDGQGIGELFF. The CDR3, as DNA: TGTGCCAGCAACGACGGACAGGGAATCGGGGAGCTGTTTTTT.

This clonotype has ten or more counts. V is TRBV12-3 or TRBV12-4 and J is TRBJ2-7; D might be TRBD1 (5 bases). Trimming took 6 bases from V and 7 from J, leaving 16 bases between them. The CDR3 consists of 13 residues. CDR3 in DNA: TGTGCCAGCAGATGGGGCAGTTATTTTGAGCAGTACTTC. Translated, it gives CASRWGSYFEQYF.

This clonotype was seen ten or more times. The chain links TRBV12-3 or TRBV12-4 to TRBJ2-1, with TRBD2 identical over 16 bases. The V gene end was trimmed by 5 bases and the J gene end by 4 bases; junction bases not matched to a gene: 5. The CDR3 is 17 amino acids. CDR3 loop: CASSPGLAGGPYNEQFF. The CDR3 DNA reads TGTGCCAGCAGTCCGGGACTAGCGGGAGGGCCGTACAATGAGCAGTTCTTC.

This sequence joins TRBV6-1 and TRBJ2-1; 8 nucleotides agree with TRBD1. Germline CDR1 reads MNHNS; CDR2 reads SASEGT. The CDR3 length is 17 residues. V was pared by 6 bases and J by 4 bases, with 14 bases of the junction left unmatched. For the CDR3, the DNA is TGTGCCAGCAGCGCTATGGGGTCAGGGGGCTTTTACAATGAGCAGTTCTTC. Translation: CASSAMGSGGFYNEQFF.

The chain's CDR3 is CSVEASRNTEAFF. The DNA for the CDR3 is TGCAGCGTTGAAGCTTCTAGGAACACTGAAGCTTTCTTT. The V and J genes are TRBV29-1 and TRBJ1-1; D not resolved. In germline, CDR1 is SQVTM, CDR2 ANQGSEA. V dropped 1 base and J dropped 1 base, with 7 bases sitting between them. This CDR3 spans 13 amino acids.

The chain joins TRBV7-2 to TRBJ2-7, with 7 nucleotides matching TRBD1. The CDR3 sequence is 14 residues long. Per germline, CDR1 SGHTA and CDR2 FQGNSA. Germline trimming cut 5 bases from V and 8 bases from J; bases unmatched to any gene: 12. The CDR3: CASSPRDRPTQQYF. The CDR3 nucleotides are TGTGCCAGCAGCCCACGGGACAGACCTACGCAGCAGTACTTC.

This clonotype has more than one count but fewer than ten. The rearrangement uses TRBV20-1 and TRBJ2-3; D remains unclear. Germline loops: CDR1 DFQATT, CDR2 SNEGSKA (reference sequence). V lost 3 bases and J lost 5, with 15 bases in between. The CDR3 sequence is 14 residues long. The CDR3 is CSASNRLGGDTQYF. CDR3 bases: TGCAGTGCTAGTAATCGGCTGGGCGGAGATACGCAGTATTTT.

This clonotype was seen only a few times. The chain is built from TRBV5-1 and TRBJ2-3; no clear D. The CDR3 covers 15 residues. Between the trimmed V and J ends, which lost 3 bases and 1 base, there was a span of 12 bases. Germline V gives CDR1 SGHRS, CDR2 YFSETQ. This CDR3 is CASSSRTERTDTQYF. For the CDR3, the DNA is TGCGCCAGCAGCTCCCGGACGGAACGCACAGATACGCAGTATTTT.

This clonotype was counted only a few times. The chain employs TRBV4-3 and TRBJ2-7; 9 bases align to TRBD1. The CDR3 is made up of 16 amino acids. CDR1 is LGHNA and CDR2 is YSLEER in the germline V gene. Trimming took 2 bases from V and 3 from J; bases not matched to a gene: 8. In nucleotides, the CDR3 is TGCGCCAGCAGCCAAACCACAGGGACAGGGATCTACGAGCAGTACTTC. Translated, it gives CASSQTTGTGIYEQYF.